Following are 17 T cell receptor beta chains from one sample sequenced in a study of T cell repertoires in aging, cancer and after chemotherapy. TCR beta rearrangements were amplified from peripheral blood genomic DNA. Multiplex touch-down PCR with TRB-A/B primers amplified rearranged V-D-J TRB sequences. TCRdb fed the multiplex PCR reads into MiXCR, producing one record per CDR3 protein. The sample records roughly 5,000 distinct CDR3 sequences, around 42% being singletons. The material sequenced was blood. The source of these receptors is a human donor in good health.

The CDR3 region has the DNA TGTGCCTGGAGTGTACACGGGCGGGAGGGCCCTCCTTACAATGAGCAGTTCTTC. Amino acids: CAWSVHGREGPPYNEQFF. This sequence joins TRBV30 and TRBJ2-1; 9 bases are a match to TRBD2. V lost 0 bases to trimming and J lost 4 bases; unmatched junction nucleotides: 13. This CDR3 comprises 18 residues. Germline assignment: CDR1 GTSNPN and CDR2 SVGIG (reference sequence).

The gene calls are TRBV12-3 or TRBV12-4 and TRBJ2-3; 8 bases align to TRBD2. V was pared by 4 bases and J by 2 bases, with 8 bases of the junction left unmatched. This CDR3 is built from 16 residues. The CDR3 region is CASSSGLVGLTDTQYF. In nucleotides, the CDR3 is TGTGCCAGCAGTTCGGGACTAGTGGGCCTCACAGATACGCAGTATTTT.

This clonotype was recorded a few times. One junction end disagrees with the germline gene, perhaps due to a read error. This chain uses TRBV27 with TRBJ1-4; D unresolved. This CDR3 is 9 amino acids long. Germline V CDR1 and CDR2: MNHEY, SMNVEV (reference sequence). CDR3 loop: CASSGMGIF. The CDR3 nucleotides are TGTGCCAGCAGCGGGATGGGGATCTTT. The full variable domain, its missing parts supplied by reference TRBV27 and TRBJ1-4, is EAQVTQNPRYLITVTGKKLTVTCSQNMNHEYMSWYRQDPGLGLRQIYYSMNVEVTDKGDVPEGYKVSRKEKRNFPLILESPSPNQTSLYFCASSGMGIFGSGTQLSVL.

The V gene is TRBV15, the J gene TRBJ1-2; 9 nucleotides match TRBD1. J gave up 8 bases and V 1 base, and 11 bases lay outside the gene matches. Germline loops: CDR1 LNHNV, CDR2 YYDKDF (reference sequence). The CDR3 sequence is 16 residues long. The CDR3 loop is CATSRGRTGAAIGYTF. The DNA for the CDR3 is TGTGCCACCAGCAGAGGAAGGACAGGGGCTGCCATCGGCTACACCTTC. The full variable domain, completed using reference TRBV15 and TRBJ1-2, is DAMVIQNPRYQVTQFGKPVTLSCSQTLNHNVMYWYQQKSSQAPKLLFHYYDKDFNNEADTPDNFQSRRPNTSFCFLDIRSPGLGDTAMYLCATSRGRTGAAIGYTFGSGTRLTVV.

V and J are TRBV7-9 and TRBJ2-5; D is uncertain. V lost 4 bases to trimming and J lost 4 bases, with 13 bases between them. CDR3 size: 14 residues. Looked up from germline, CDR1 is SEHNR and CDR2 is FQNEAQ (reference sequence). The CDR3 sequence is CASSSGDLGETQYF. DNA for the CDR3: TGTGCCAGCAGCTCAGGTGATCTGGGAGAGACCCAGTACTTC.

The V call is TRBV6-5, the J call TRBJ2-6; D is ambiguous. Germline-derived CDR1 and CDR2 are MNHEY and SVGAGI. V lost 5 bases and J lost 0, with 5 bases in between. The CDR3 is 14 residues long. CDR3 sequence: CASSEISGANVLTF. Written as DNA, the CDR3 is TGTGCCAGCAGTGAAATCTCTGGGGCCAACGTCCTGACTTTC.

DNA of the CDR3: TGTGCCAGTAGTCCGGGACAGGGGTTGCCTAATGAAAAACTGTTTTTT. Its protein product is CASSPGQGLPNEKLFF. The chain links TRBV19 to TRBJ1-4; 10 nucleotides match TRBD1. The length of the CDR3 is 16 residues. J gave up 3 bases and V 5 bases, and 6 bases lay outside the gene matches. Germline V gene sequence: CDR1 LNHDA, CDR2 SQIVND (reference sequence).

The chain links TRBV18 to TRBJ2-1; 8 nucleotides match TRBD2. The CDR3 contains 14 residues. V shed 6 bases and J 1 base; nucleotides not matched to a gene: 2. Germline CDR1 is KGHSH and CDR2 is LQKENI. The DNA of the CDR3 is TGTGCCAGCTCCCCTAGCGGGTCCTACAATGAGCAGTTCTTC. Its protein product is CASSPSGSYNEQFF.

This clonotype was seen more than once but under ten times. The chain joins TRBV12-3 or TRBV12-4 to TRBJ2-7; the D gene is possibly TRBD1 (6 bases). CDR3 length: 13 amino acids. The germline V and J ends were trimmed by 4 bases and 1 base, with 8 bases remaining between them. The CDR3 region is CASSSGQSYEQYF. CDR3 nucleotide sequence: TGTGCCAGCAGTTCCGGACAGTCCTACGAGCAGTACTTC.

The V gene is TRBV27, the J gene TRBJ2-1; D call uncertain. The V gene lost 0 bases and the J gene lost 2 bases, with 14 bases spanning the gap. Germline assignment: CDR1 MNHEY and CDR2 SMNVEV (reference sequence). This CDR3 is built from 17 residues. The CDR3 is CASSLSSASATYNEQFF. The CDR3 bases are TGTGCCAGCAGTTTATCTTCCGCATCAGCCACCTACAATGAGCAGTTCTTC.

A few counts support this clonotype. Here the CDR3 reads CGGRGDLANTGELFF. CDR3 coding DNA: TGCGGAGGCAGGGGAGATCTCGCGAACACCGGGGAGCTGTTTTTT. The rearrangement joins TRBV29-1 to TRBJ2-2; D is possibly TRBD1 (6 bases). Per the germline V gene, CDR1 is SQVTM and CDR2 is ANQGSEA. There are 15 residues in the CDR3.

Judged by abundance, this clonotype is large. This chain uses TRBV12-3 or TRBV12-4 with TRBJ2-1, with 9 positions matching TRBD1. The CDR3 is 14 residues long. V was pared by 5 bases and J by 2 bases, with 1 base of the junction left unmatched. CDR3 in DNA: TGTGCCAGCAGTCGGACAGGGGCCTACAATGAGCAGTTCTTC. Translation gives CASSRTGAYNEQFF.

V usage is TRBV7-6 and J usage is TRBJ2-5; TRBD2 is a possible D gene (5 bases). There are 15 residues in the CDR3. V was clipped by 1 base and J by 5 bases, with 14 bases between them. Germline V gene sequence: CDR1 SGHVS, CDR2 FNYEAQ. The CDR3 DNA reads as TGTGCCAGCAGCTTAGGAGTGGCGGGCGGGGAGACCCAGTACTTC. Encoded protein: CASSLGVAGGETQYF.

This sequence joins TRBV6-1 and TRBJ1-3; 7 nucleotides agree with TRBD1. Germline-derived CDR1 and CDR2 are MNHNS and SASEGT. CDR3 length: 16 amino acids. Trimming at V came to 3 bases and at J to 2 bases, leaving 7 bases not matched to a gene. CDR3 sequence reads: CASSDRTGGTGNTIYF. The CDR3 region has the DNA TGTGCCAGCAGTGATCGGACAGGAGGGACTGGAAACACCATATATTTT.

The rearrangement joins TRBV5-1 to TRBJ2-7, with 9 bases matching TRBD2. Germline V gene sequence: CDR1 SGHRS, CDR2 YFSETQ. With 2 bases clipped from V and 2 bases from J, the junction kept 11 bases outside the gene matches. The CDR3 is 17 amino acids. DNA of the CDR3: TGCGCCAGCAGCTTAGGTACTAGCGGGCCAAGGGCCTACGAGCAGTACTTC. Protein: CASSLGTSGPRAYEQYF.

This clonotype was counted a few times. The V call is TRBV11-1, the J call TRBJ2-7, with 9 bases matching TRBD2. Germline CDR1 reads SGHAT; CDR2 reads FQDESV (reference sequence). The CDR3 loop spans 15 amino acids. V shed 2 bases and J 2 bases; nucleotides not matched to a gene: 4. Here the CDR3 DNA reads TGTGCCAGCAGCTTATCGAGCGGGGGGCCCTACGAGCAGTACTTC. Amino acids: CASSLSSGGPYEQYF.

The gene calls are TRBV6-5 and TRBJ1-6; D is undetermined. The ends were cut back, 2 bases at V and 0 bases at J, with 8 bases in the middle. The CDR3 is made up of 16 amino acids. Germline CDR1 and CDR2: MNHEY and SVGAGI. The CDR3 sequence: CASSYAASSYNSPLHF. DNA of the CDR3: TGTGCCAGCAGTTACGCGGCGAGCTCCTATAATTCACCCCTCCACTTT.